The T cell receptor beta chain described here comes from a study of T cell responses to AZD1222 COVID-19 vaccine. Notes on the study in general: Researchers report vaccine-associated CD4 TCRs spanning spike, with dominance at 160-218 and 743-854. Baseline antibody screening turned up just six seropositive AZD1222 recipients. Females made up more of the donors, who were largely white British, and clonal diversity may have come out too low. In the spike-specific TCR repertoire, nearly half reportedly target unmutated variant regions.

With regard to this clone: Antigen specificity is unknown.

Measured with immunoSEQ multiplex PCR; TCRdb has only the in-frame clones, and not every one. The table has about 140,000 clones, 88% seen once. The germline gives CDR1 ENHRY, CDR2 SYGVKD. This CDR3 is built from 13 residues. V gave up 10 bases and J gave up 5 bases, with 17 bases separating them. Sequenced material: peripheral blood, taken 28 days after the second dose of the MenACWY control vaccine. This receptor was obtained from an adult who received the MenACWY meningococcal vaccine as a control. This chain connects TRBV10-3 to TRBJ1-1; perhaps TRBD1 as D (5 bases). The CDR3 loop is CATLPGGGTEAFF. For the CDR3, the DNA is TGTGCCACCCTCCCCGGGGGAGGAACTGAAGCTTTCTTT.